This entry describes one T cell receptor (beta chain). Participant-reported clinical history was the basis for cohort assignment. Donors in Cohort 3 counted as recovered after two negative PCRs, clearance, or symptom resolution. Profiled with immunoSEQ multiplex PCR; TCRdb holds only in-frame clones, not every one. This sample has 200,000 to 250,000 clones, with 65% to 85% found just once. This sample is part of a study of blood T cell repertoires in COVID-19. Study information: The samples span acute and convalescent COVID-19 from the United States, Italy and Spain.

Germline assignment: CDR1 SGHAT and CDR2 FQNNGV. V lost 6 bases, J lost 0 bases, and 8 bases lay in between. CDR3 length: 14 residues. This sequence originates from a woman between 55 and 75 years old who had recovered from COVID-19. The rearrangement uses TRBV11-2 and TRBJ1-4; a weak D match, TRBD1 (5 bases). The source material was PBMCs or T cells enriched from blood (not recorded which). The CDR3 DNA is TGTGCCAGCAGGGTCAGGGCAACTAATGAAAAACTGTTTTTT. Encoded protein: CASRVRATNEKLFF. Drawing the rest from reference TRBV11-2 and TRBJ1-4, the complete variable domain is EAGVAQSPRYKIIEKRQSVAFWCNPISGHATLYWYQQILGQGPKLLIQFQNNGVVDDSQLPKDRFSAERLKGVDSTLKIQPAKLEDSAVYLCASRVRATNEKLFFGSGTQLSVL.